This TCR beta chain was sequenced for a study of PD-1 blockade in classical Hodgkin lymphoma (dated by TCRdb to about 2020). For the wider study: Nivolumab dosing was 3 mg/kg intravenously every 2 weeks, continuing until either disease progression or unacceptable toxicity. A peripheral blood immune signature of response to PD-1 blockade in classical Hodgkin lymphoma was defined using TCR beta sequencing and CyTOF.

Germline trimming amounts to 0 bases on V and 4 bases on J, with 2 as the count of junction bases outside the gene matches. Reading the germline V gene (reference sequence) gives CDR1 LNHNV and CDR2 YYDKDF. The CDR3 holds 14 amino acids from the cysteine to the phenylalanine. Only the CDR3 region is kept as DNA, spanning 42 bases read in frame from base 1. The Qiagen DNeasy kit was used to extract genomic DNA both from unsorted PBMCs and from the negatively selected CD4+ and CD8+ fractions. Amplification of TCR beta CDR3 regions was done by immunoSEQ multiplex PCR with primers that anneal to V and J segments. Amplification bias was minimized using a synthetic immune receptor repertoire, and residual bias was removed computationally after sequencing. The study's own analysis went as follows. Custom Python scripts were used to quantify repertoire diversity as the Shannon entropy index. Unsorted, CD4+ and CD8+ repertoires were analyzed separately, except in combined analyses where CD4+ and CD8+ sequences were merged in silico. Clonal expansion was defined as at least a 2-fold frequency increase after treatment relative to C1D1, with a pseudocount of 0.5 for undetected baseline clones. Singleton clones were defined as clones with 0 or 1 copy at C1D1, and non-singleton clones were defined as clones with 2 or more copies. Clones expanded in unsorted samples were labelled as CD4+, CD8+ or unknown by matching protein sequences in sorted samples from the same patient. Wilcoxon tests on paired samples were used to test diversity changes from C1D1 to C4D1. TCRdb obtained this table from immuneACCESS and retained in-frame rearrangements with V and J assigned. These tables miss some clones; where compared with another copy, unresolved V genes account for less than half of the shortfall, and the remainder is unexplained. V, J and clone size are those of that table, while D and trimming were read from the DNA. The sample yields some 19,000 clones; roughly 77% were counted once. Around 2.6% of the sample is held by the ten biggest clonotypes.

The time point label on this specimen signifies: cycle 4 day 1 (C4D1), after 6 weeks of nivolumab. Every trial patient had relapsed following autologous stem cell transplantation, and prior brentuximab vedotin exposure was what differed among cohorts A, B and C. A Miltenyi CD4+ T cell isolation kit was used for magnetic negative selection to purify CD4+ T cells from thawed PBMCs. The trial cohort included around 56 patients with relapsed/refractory classical Hodgkin lymphoma, and each patient had a best overall response of complete response, partial response or progressive disease. Trial patients were treated with single-agent nivolumab in the multi-cohort phase II CheckMate 205 trial. An independent review committee assessed best overall response using the 2007 International Working Group response criteria. Trial PBMCs were obtained immediately prior to nivolumab initiation (C1D1) and on therapy at cycle 2 day 1 and cycle 4 day 1. Peripheral blood was collected in 8 mL Vacutainer Cell Preparation Tubes, from which PBMCs were isolated by centrifugation and then cryopreserved. Purified CD4+ and CD8+ fractions were prepared only for cases where an additional PBMC sample was available. Magnetically labelled cells were depleted on LS columns in a quadroMACS separator, and the flow-through was collected as the purified fraction.

Turning to this clone: No antigen is known for it. Nothing much larger sits one base from this clone, and base qualities are not available.

The investigation overall reported the following: Trial patients achieving complete response had baseline diversity similar to newly diagnosed patients, whereas partial responders and progressors had significantly lower diversity. Patients starting nivolumab less than 1 year after ASCT had lower diversity and were excluded from later analyses to avoid confounding by immune reconstitution. CD4+ but not CD8+ TCR diversity rose significantly by C4D1 (p=0.0027 vs p=0.16), most apparent in complete responders (p=0.02). Only a single clinical trial cohort was studied, and what caused the repertoire differences, possibly disease activity or prior therapy, remained undefined. Baseline TCR diversity was reported to be lower in newly diagnosed patients than in healthy donors, and even lower in relapsed/refractory patients.

Recombination linked TRBV15 to TRBJ2-7; TRBD2 aligns with 8 central bases. The sequence was obtained from a human donor with classical Hodgkin lymphoma. This specimen consisted of CD4+ T cells from blood, obtained before the fourth cycle of nivolumab. The DNA reads TGTGCCACCAGCAGAGACCCTAGCGGGTACGAGCAGTACTTC. Protein translation: CATSRDPSGYEQYF.